Detailed here is one T cell receptor (beta chain). This sample is part of a study of blood T cell repertoires in COVID-19. Study in general: T cells, B-cell-depleted T cells, or PBMCs provided the cDNA or gDNA that served as material.

The CDR3 has 17 amino acids. V shed 11 bases and J 6 bases; nucleotides not matched to a gene: 23. From germline, CDR1 is LGHDT and CDR2 YNNKEL (reference sequence). Some clones are missing from TCRdb's copy, which holds only in-frame ones; the method was immunoSEQ multiplex PCR. This sample has tens of thousands of clones, with about 90% found just once. The receptor comes from a human donor in a cohort sampled during active COVID-19. V gene TRBV3-1 (or the pseudogene TRBV3-2) combines with J gene TRBJ2-3; 7 bases line up with TRBD2. Sequences were obtained from peripheral blood. The CDR3 DNA reads TGTGCCTTCCATTCCCCCCGCGGGGGAAGCCCCGCGGATACGCAGTATTTT. It yields the protein CAFHSPRGGSPADTQYF.